Listed below are T cell receptor beta chains from one sample, sequenced in a study of CD8 T cells in Susac syndrome. TCRdb ran MiXCR on the immunoSEQ multiplex PCR reads and lists one entry per CDR3 protein. Here the sample spans some 130,000 distinct CDR3 sequences, about 95% being singletons. Sequencing was done on a sample of CD8+ T cells from PBMCs. Receptors were obtained from a human donor with Susac syndrome. Each CDR3 is given with its conserved first and last residue. The D gene is left open where the match is weak. Clone size, where shown, is once, few, many, or a class for clones that have expanded.

v_gene	len	abundance	j_gene	d_gene	CDR3aa	CDR3nt
TRBV4-1	16	NA	TRBJ2-3	TRBD2	CASSQTDSGSTDTQYF	TGCGCCAGCAGCCAGACGGATAGCGGGAGTACGGATACGCAGTATTTT
TRBV7-8	14	NA	TRBJ2-7	NA	CASSLAQSYYEQYF	TGTGCCAGCAGCTTAGCTCAAAGTTACTACGAGCAGTACTTC
TRBV3-1	14	NA	TRBJ2-7	TRBD2	CASSQGLAEYEQYF	TGTGCCAGCAGCCAGGGACTAGCAGAGTACGAGCAGTACTTC
TRBV9	15	NA	TRBJ2-2	TRBD2	CASSALAGGTGELFF	TGTGCCAGCAGCGCCCTAGCGGGAGGTACCGGGGAGCTGTTTTTT
TRBV5-1	12	NA	TRBJ2-1	NA	CASRFSYNEQFF	TGCGCCAGCAGGTTTTCCTACAATGAGCAGTTCTTC
TRBV4-1	14	NA	TRBJ2-1	TRBD2	CASKLAGSYNEQFF	TGCGCCAGCAAACTAGCGGGATCCTACAATGAGCAGTTCTTC
TRBV5-6	12	few	TRBJ2-3	NA	CASSLAADTQYF	TGTGCCAGCAGCTTGGCGGCCGATACGCAGTATTTT
TRBV29-1	12	NA	TRBJ1-3	NA	CSVAGEGNTIYF	TGCAGCGTGGCTGGGGAGGGAAACACCATATATTTT
TRBV4-1	12	NA	TRBJ2-1	NA	CASSAEGQEKFF	TGCGCCAGCAGCGCCGAGGGACAAGAGAAATTCTTC
TRBV30	14	NA	TRBJ2-7	TRBD1	CAWSAGQGPYEQYF	TGTGCCTGGAGCGCGGGACAGGGTCCTTACGAGCAGTACTTC
TRBV29-1	16	NA	TRBJ2-7	NA	CSVSYLDGFYSYEQYF	TGCAGCGTTTCGTACCTGGACGGATTCTACTCCTACGAGCAGTACTTC
TRBV20-1	15	NA	TRBJ2-3	NA	CSAPLLGQGPDTQYF	TGCAGTGCCCCCTTGTTAGGGCAGGGCCCAGATACGCAGTATTTT
TRBV27	13	NA	TRBJ2-7	NA	CASRPQGTYEQYF	TGTGCCAGCAGACCCCAGGGCACCTACGAGCAGTACTTC
TRBV20-1	13	once	TRBJ2-7	NA	CSANRRTAYEQYF	TGCAGTGCCAATAGACGGACAGCATACGAGCAGTACTTC
TRBV4-1	12	NA	TRBJ2-4	NA	CASSQDGLIQYF	TGCGCCAGCAGCCAAGATGGGCTTATTCAGTACTTC
TRBV2	11	NA	TRBJ2-7	NA	CASPGVDEQYF	TGTGCCAGTCCGGGTGTGGACGAGCAGTACTTC
TRBV24-1	19	NA	TRBJ2-3	NA	CATSDFPRTGTQLADTQYF	TGTGCCACCAGTGATTTCCCCCGGACAGGAACACAACTAGCCGATACGCAGTATTTT
TRBV6-5	18	NA	TRBJ2-2	TRBD2	CASSYTSQLAGVQGELFF	TGTGCCAGCAGTTACACGTCCCAACTAGCGGGAGTTCAGGGGGAGCTGTTTTTT
TRBV24-1	14	NA	TRBJ1-1	NA	CATSDLWGSTEAFF	TGTGCCACCAGTGATTTGTGGGGAAGCACTGAAGCTTTCTTT
TRBV5-1	14	NA	TRBJ1-1	NA	CASSWTGDIWEAFF	TGCGCCAGCAGCTGGACCGGGGACATATGGGAAGCTTTCTTT
TRBV29-1	17	NA	TRBJ2-1	TRBD2	CSGVLAGGGGSYNEQFF	TGCAGCGGGGTACTAGCGGGAGGAGGGGGTTCCTACAATGAGCAGTTCTTC
TRBV9	15	NA	TRBJ2-7	TRBD1	CASSTTGTGIDEQYF	TGTGCCAGCAGCACAACCGGGACAGGGATTGACGAGCAGTACTTC
TRBV3-1	16	NA	TRBJ2-7	NA	CASSQELGGTSYEQYF	TGTGCCAGCAGCCAAGAGTTGGGCGGAACCTCCTACGAGCAGTACTTC
TRBV6-5	14	NA	TRBJ2-5	NA	CASSYSPSGETQYF	TGTGCCAGCAGTTACTCACCCTCCGGGGAGACCCAGTACTTC
TRBV20-1	13	NA	TRBJ2-3	NA	CSATPIRTDTQYF	TGCAGTGCAACGCCGATCCGCACAGATACGCAGTATTTT
TRBV6-5	14	NA	TRBJ2-7	NA	CASTPGAASYEQYF	TGTGCCAGCACTCCTGGAGCGGCCTCCTACGAGCAGTACTTC
TRBV21-1	16	NA	TRBJ1-2	NA	CASSTPSGRGNYGYTF	TGTGCCAGCAGCACACCTTCCGGCAGGGGGAACTATGGCTACACCTTC
TRBV27	13	NA	TRBJ2-5	NA	CASSLYVQETQYF	TGTGCCAGCAGTTTATACGTTCAAGAGACCCAGTACTTC
TRBV20-1	16	once	TRBJ2-7	TRBD2	CSARDPLAGEDYEQYF	TGCAGTGCTAGAGATCCTCTAGCGGGAGAAGATTACGAGCAGTACTTC
TRBV27	19	NA	TRBJ2-2	TRBD1	CASTSMGTGEWLDTGELFF	TGTGCCAGCACCTCGATGGGGACAGGAGAGTGGTTGGACACCGGGGAGCTGTTTTTT
TRBV12-3/TRBV12-4	12	few	TRBJ1-1	NA	CASSFRNTEAFF	TGTGCCAGCAGTTTTAGGAACACTGAAGCTTTCTTT
TRBV9	11	NA	TRBJ2-1	NA	CASSDGHEQFF	TGTGCCAGCAGCGACGGCCATGAGCAGTTCTTC
TRBV5-1	13	NA	TRBJ2-7	TRBD1	CASSSPGQHEQYF	TGCGCCAGCAGCTCGCCGGGACAGCACGAGCAGTACTTC
TRBV7-6	14	once	TRBJ1-1	NA	CASSLEWAGREAFF	TGTGCCAGCAGCTTAGAATGGGCAGGGAGGGAGGCTTTCTTT
TRBV9	15	once	TRBJ2-3	NA	CASSVFGASTDTQYF	TGTGCCAGCAGCGTATTTGGGGCTAGCACAGATACGCAGTATTTT
TRBV29-1	12	NA	TRBJ1-1	TRBD1	CSVPTGDTEAFF	TGCAGCGTCCCGACAGGGGATACTGAAGCTTTCTTT
TRBV29-1	16	NA	TRBJ2-2	TRBD2	CSVEDHGRTNTGELFF	TGCAGCGTTGAAGACCACGGGAGGACGAACACCGGGGAGCTGTTTTTT
TRBV9	15	NA	TRBJ2-7	NA	CASSVGELPTYEQYF	TGTGCCAGCAGCGTAGGGGAACTCCCGACCTACGAGCAGTACTTC
TRBV7-8	18	NA	TRBJ2-1	TRBD2	CASSGRLAGGPMGNEQFF	TGTGCCAGCAGCGGGCGACTAGCGGGAGGGCCAATGGGGAATGAGCAGTTCTTC
TRBV28	15	NA	TRBJ1-5	TRBD1	CASRRGQGGNQPQHF	TGTGCCAGCAGGCGGGGACAGGGGGGTAATCAGCCCCAGCATTTT
TRBV6-5	15	NA	TRBJ2-4	TRBD1	CASSPNRGPKNIQYF	TGTGCCAGCAGCCCCAACAGGGGTCCCAAAAACATTCAGTACTTC
TRBV7-9	12	once	TRBJ2-4	NA	CASSAWKDIQYF	TGTGCCAGCAGCGCCTGGAAGGACATTCAGTACTTC
TRBV2	15	NA	TRBJ2-1	TRBD2	CASSGRAGAYNEQFF	TGTGCCAGCAGTGGCAGAGCGGGGGCCTACAATGAGCAGTTCTTC